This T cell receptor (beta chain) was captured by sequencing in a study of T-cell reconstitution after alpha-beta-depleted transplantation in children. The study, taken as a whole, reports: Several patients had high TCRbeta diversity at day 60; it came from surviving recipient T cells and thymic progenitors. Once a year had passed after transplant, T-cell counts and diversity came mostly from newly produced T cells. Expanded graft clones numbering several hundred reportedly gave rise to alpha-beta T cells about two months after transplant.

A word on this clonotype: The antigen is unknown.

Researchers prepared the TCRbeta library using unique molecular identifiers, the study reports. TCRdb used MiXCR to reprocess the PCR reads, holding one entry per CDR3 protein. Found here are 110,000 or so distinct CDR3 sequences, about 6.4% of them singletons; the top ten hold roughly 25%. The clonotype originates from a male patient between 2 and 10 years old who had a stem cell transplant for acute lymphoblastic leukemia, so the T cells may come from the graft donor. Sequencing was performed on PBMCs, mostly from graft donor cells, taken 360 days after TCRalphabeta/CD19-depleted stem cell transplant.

The CDR3: CASSPLRAHYSNTGELFF. The CDR3 DNA reads TGCGCCAGCAGCCCCTTAAGGGCACATTATTCGAACACCGGGGAGCTGTTTTTT. The chain uses TRBV4-3 and TRBJ2-2; D gene unclear. The V gene's germline CDR1 is LGHNA and CDR2 YSLEER. V was cut by 4 bases and J by 0 bases, with 18 bases left in between. This CDR3 has 18 amino acids.